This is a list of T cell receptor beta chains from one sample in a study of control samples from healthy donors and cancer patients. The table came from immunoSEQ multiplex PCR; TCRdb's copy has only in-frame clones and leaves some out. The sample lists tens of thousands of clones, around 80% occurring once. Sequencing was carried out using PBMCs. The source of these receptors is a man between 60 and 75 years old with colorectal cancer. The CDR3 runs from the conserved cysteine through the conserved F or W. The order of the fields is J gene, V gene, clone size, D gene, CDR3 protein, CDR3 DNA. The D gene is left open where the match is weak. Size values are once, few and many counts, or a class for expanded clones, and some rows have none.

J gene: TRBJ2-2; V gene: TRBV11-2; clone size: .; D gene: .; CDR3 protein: CASSLVPTGTGELFF; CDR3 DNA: TGTGCCAGCAGCTTAGTACCGACGGGAACCGGGGAGCTGTTTTTT
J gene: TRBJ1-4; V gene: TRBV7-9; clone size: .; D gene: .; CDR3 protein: CASSSMNRDTFNEKLFF; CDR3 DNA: TGTGCCAGCAGCTCCATGAACCGGGACACATTTAATGAAAAACTGTTTTTT
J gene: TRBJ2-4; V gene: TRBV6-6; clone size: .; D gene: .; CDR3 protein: CASSSTAPAKNIQYF; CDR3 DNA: TGTGCCAGCAGTTCAACCGCTCCAGCCAAAAACATTCAGTACTTC
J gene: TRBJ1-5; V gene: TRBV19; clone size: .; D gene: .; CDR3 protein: CASKTGPGGGNQPQHF; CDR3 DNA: TGTGCCAGTAAGACAGGACCGGGAGGAGGCAATCAGCCCCAGCATTTT
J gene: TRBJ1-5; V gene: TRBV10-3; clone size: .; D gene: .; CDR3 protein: CAISEVPTPGGGQPQHF; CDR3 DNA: TGTGCCATCAGTGAAGTCCCGACTCCCGGCGGTGGTCAGCCCCAGCATTTT
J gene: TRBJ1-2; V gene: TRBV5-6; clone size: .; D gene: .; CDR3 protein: CASSPTDQQNYGYTF; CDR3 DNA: TGTGCCAGCAGCCCTACTGACCAGCAGAACTATGGCTACACCTTC
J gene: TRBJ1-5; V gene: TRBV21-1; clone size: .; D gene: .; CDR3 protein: CASSKVRDRDSNQPQHF; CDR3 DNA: TGTGCCAGCAGCAAAGTTAGAGACAGGGATAGCAATCAGCCCCAGCATTTT
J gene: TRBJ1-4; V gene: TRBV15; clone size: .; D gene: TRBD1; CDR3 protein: CATSNGQGAVRLFF; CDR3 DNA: TGTGCCACCAGCAACGGACAGGGGGCCGTTAGACTGTTTTTT
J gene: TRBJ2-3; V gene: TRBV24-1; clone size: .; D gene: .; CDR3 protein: CATSDPRYKKAQYF; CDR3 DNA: TGTGCCACCAGTGATCCCCGGTACAAGAAGGCGCAGTATTTT
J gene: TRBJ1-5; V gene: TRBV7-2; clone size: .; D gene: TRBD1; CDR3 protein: CASSISTGSKPQHF; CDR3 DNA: TGTGCCAGCAGCATATCGACAGGGTCAAAGCCCCAGCATTTT
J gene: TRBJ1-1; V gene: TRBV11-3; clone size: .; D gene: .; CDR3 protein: CASSLRGDEAFF; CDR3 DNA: TGTGCCAGCAGCTTAAGGGGCGATGAAGCTTTCTTT
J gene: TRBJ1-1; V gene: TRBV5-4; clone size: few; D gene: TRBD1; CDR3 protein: CASSLDRGSTEAFF; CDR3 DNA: TGTGCCAGCAGCTTAGACAGGGGGTCCACTGAAGCTTTCTTT
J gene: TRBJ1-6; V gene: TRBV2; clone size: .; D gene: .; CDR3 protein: CASSVDRVNSPLHF; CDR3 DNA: TGTGCCAGCAGTGTGGACAGAGTTAATTCACCCCTCCACTTT
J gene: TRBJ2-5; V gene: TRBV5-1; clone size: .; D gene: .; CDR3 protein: CASSNTGTWETQYF; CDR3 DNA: TGCGCCAGCAGCAACACCGGGACCTGGGAGACCCAGTACTTC
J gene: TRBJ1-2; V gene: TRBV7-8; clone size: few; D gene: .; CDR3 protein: CASSLGLANYGYTF; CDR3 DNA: TGTGCCAGCAGCTTGGGATTAGCTAACTATGGCTACACCTTC
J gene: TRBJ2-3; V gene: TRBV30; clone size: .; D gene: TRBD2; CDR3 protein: CAWSVLWTSGSGDTQYF; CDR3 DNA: TGTGCCTGGAGTGTACTCTGGACTAGCGGGAGTGGAGATACGCAGTATTTT
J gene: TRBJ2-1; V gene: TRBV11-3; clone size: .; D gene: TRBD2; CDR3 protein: CASSAGLAGGRLGYNEQFF; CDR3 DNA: TGTGCCAGCAGCGCGGGACTAGCGGGGGGTAGGTTAGGCTACAATGAGCAGTTCTTC
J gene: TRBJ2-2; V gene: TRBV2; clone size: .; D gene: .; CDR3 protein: CASSDWTGELFF; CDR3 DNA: TGTGCCAGCAGTGATTGGACCGGGGAGCTGTTTTTT
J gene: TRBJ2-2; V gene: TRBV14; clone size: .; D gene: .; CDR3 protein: CASSQLPGELFF; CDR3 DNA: TGTGCCAGCAGCCAACTCCCCGGGGAGCTGTTTTTT
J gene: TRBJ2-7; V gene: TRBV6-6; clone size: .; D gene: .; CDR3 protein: CASSYPEQGYEQYF; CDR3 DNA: TGTGCCAGCAGTTACCCGGAACAGGGCTACGAGCAGTACTTC
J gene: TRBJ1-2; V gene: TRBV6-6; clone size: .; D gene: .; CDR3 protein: CASSPTRGILKGYGYTF; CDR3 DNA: TGTGCCAGCAGTCCTACGAGGGGGATCCTGAAGGGTTATGGCTACACCTTC
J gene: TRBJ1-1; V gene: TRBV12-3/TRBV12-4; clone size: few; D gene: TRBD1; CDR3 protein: CATMGQSNTEAFF; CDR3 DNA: TGTGCCACCATGGGACAGTCGAACACTGAAGCTTTCTTT
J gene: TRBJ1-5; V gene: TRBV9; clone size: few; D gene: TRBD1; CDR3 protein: CASSPTGGNQPQHF; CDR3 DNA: TGTGCCAGCAGCCCGACAGGGGGCAATCAGCCCCAGCATTTT
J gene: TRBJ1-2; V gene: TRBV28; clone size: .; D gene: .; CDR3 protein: CASSRGGLAYGYTF; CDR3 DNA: TGTGCCAGCAGTCGAGGGGGGTTAGCCTATGGCTACACCTTC
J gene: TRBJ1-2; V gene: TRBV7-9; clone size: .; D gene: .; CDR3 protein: CASSLEDNYGYTF; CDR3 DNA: TGTGCCAGCAGCTTAGAAGATAACTATGGCTACACCTTC
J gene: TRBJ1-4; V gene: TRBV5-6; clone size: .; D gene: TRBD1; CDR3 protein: CASSVRAGTGNEKLFF; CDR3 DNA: TGTGCCAGCAGCGTCCGGGCCGGGACAGGGAATGAAAAACTGTTTTTT
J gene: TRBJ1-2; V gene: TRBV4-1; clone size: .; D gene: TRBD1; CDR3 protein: CASSQDRDRIYGYTF; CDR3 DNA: TGCGCCAGCAGCCAAGATAGGGACAGGATCTATGGCTACACCTTC
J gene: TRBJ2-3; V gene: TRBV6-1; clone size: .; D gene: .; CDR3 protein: CASSEARAAADTQYF; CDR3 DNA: TGTGCCAGCAGTGAAGCGAGGGCAGCCGCAGATACGCAGTATTTT
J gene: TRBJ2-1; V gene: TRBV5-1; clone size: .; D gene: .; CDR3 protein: CASSLDHTNAYNEQFF; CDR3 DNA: TGCGCCAGCAGCTTGGATCACACGAACGCCTACAATGAGCAGTTCTTC
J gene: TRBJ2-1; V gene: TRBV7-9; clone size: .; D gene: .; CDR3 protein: CASSLAGGPPQFF; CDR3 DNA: TGTGCCAGCAGCTTAGCAGGGGGTCCCCCCCAGTTCTTC
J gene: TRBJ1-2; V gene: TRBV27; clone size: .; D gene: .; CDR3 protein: CASSFRHGGYGYTF; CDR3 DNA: TGTGCCAGCAGTTTCCGACACGGTGGCTATGGCTACACCTTC
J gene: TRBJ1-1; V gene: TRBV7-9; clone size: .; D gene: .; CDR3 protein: CASSPARENTEAFF; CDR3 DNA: TGTGCCAGCAGCCCGGCCCGGGAGAACACTGAAGCTTTCTTT
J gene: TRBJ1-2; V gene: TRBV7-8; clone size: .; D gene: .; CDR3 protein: CASSLRWQTNYGYTF; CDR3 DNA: TGTGCCAGCAGCTTAAGATGGCAGACCAACTATGGCTACACCTTC
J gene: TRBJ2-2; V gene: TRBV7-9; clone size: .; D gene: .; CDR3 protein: CASSLNTGELFF; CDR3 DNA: TGTGCCAGCAGCTTAAACACCGGGGAGCTGTTTTTT
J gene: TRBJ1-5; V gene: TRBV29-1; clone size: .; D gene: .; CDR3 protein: CSVGGNGNQPQHF; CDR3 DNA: TGCAGCGTTGGGGGTAATGGCAATCAGCCCCAGCATTTT
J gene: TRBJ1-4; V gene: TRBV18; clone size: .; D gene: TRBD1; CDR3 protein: CASSPGQDEKLFF; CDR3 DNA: TGTGCCAGCTCACCCGGACAGGATGAAAAACTGTTTTTT
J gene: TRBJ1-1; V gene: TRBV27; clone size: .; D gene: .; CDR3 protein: CASSFWMNTEAFF; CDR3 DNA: TGTGCCAGCAGTTTCTGGATGAACACTGAAGCTTTCTTT
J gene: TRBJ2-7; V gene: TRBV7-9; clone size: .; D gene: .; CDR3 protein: CASSSTGPSYEQYF; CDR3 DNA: TGTGCCAGCAGCTCAACCGGACCGTCCTACGAGCAGTACTTC
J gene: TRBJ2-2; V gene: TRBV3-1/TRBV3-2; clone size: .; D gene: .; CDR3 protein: CASGKGGKNTGELFF; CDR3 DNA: TGTGCCAGCGGTAAGGGCGGCAAAAACACCGGGGAGCTGTTTTTT
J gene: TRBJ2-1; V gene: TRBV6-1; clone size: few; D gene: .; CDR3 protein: CASSEGQGTLRQQFF; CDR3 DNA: TGTGCCAGCAGTGAAGGTCAGGGAACTCTCCGGCAGCAGTTCTTC
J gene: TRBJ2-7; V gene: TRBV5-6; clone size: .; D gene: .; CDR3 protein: CASSLDTFPYEQYF; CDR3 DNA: TGTGCCAGCAGCTTGGACACCTTTCCCTACGAGCAGTACTTC
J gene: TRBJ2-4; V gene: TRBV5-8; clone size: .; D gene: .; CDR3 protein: CASSFSSAGWYIQYF; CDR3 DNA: TGTGCCAGCAGCTTTAGTTCCGCAGGGTGGTACATTCAGTACTTC
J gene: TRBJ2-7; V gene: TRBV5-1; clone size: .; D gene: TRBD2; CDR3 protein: CASSLLAGDYEQYF; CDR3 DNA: TGCGCCAGCAGCTTGTTAGCGGGGGATTACGAGCAGTACTTC
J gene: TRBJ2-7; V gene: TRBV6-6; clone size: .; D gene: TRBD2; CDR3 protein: CASSLGLAPLYEQYF; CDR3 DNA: TGTGCCAGCAGTTTGGGACTAGCGCCGCTCTACGAGCAGTACTTC
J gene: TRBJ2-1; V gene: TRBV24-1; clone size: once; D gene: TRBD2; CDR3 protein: CATSDSTSGGAGYNEQFF; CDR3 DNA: TGTGCCACCAGTGATTCGACTAGCGGGGGGGCCGGCTACAATGAGCAGTTCTTC
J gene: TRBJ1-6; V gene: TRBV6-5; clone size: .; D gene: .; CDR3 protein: CASSYSGPGLKSPLHF; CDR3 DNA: TGTGCCAGCAGTTACTCTGGACCGGGCCTCAAGTCACCCCTCCACTTT
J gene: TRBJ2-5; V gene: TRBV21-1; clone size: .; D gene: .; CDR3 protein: CASSKVGPGQGDLQETQYF; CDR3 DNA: TGTGCCAGCAGCAAAGTAGGGCCCGGGCAGGGGGACTTGCAAGAGACCCAGTACTTC
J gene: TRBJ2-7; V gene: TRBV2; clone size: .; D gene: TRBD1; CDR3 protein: CASSLDRGEQYF; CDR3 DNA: TGTGCCAGCAGCCTGGACAGGGGCGAGCAGTACTTC
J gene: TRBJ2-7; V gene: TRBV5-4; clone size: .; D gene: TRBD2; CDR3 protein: CASSLGGGAAYEQYF; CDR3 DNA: TGTGCCAGCAGCTTGGGGGGGGGAGCAGCCTACGAGCAGTACTTC
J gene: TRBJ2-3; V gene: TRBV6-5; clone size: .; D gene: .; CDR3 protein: CASTRLAGGADTQYF; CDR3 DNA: TGTGCCAGCACCCGACTAGCCGGGGGCGCAGATACGCAGTATTTT
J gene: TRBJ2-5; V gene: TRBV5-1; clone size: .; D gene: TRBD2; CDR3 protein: CASSLVAGGQETQYF; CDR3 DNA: TGCGCCAGCAGCTTGGTGGCGGGGGGCCAAGAGACCCAGTACTTC
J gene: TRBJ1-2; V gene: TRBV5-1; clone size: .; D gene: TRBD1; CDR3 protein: CASSLGDRDYGYTF; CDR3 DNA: TGCGCCAGCAGCTTGGGGGACAGGGACTATGGCTACACCTTC
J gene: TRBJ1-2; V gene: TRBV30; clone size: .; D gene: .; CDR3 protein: CAWSVRRGSRNYGYTF; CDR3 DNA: TGTGCCTGGAGTGTACGGAGGGGCTCCCGTAACTATGGCTACACCTTC
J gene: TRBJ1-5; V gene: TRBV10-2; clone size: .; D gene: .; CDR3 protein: CASSEKGINQPQHF; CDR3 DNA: TGCGCCAGCAGTGAGAAGGGGATCAATCAGCCCCAGCATTTT
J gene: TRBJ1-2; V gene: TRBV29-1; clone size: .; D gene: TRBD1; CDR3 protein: CSVETSGGYGYTF; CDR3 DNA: TGCAGCGTTGAAACGTCAGGGGGGTATGGCTACACCTTC
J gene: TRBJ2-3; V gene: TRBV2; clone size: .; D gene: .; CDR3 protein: CASKFRVTDTQYF; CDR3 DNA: TGTGCCAGCAAGTTTAGAGTAACAGATACGCAGTATTTT
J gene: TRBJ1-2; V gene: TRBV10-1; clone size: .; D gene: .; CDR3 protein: CASSPTRGYGYTF; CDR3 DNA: TGCGCCAGCAGCCCTACACGGGGCTATGGCTACACCTTC